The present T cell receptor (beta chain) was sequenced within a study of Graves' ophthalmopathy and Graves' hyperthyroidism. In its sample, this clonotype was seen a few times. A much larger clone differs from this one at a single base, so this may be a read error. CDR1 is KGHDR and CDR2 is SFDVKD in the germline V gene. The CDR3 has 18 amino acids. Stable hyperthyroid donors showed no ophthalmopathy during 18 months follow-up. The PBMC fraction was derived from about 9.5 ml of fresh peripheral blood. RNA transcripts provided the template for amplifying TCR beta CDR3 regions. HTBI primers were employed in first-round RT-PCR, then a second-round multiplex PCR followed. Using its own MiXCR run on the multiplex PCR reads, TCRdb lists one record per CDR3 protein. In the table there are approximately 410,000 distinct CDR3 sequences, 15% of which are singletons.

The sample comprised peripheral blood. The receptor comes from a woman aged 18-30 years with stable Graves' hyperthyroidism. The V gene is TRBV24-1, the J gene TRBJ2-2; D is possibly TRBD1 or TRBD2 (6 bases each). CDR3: CATSDRGGTPRDTGGLFF. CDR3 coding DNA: TGTGCCACCAGTGATCGAGGGGGGACACCCCGAGACACCGGGGGGCTGTTTTTT.